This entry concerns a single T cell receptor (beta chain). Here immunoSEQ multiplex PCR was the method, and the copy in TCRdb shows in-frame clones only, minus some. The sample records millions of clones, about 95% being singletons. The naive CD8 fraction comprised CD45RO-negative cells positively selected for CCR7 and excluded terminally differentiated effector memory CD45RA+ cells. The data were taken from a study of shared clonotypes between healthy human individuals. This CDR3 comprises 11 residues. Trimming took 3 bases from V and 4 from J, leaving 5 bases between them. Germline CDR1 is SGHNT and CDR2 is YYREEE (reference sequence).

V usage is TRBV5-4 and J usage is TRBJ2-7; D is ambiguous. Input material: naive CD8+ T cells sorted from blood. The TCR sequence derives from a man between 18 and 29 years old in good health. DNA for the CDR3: TGTGCCAGCAGCTGGGGTTACGAGCAGTACTTC. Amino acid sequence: CASSWGYEQYF.